This T cell receptor beta chain was documented in a study of cytomegalovirus exposure and HLA in healthy donors. Overall study results and limits: A list of approximately 160 TCR beta chains associated with cytomegalovirus was given.

V gave up 5 bases and J gave up 4 bases, with 18 bases separating them. The germline V gene encodes CDR1 SGDLS and CDR2 YYNGEE. This CDR3 spans 15 amino acids. Only in-frame clones appear in the TCRdb table, and some are missing; sequencing was by immunoSEQ multiplex PCR. The repertoire holds around 160,000 clones, with approximately 86% as singletons. Regarding this clone: Its antigen remains unknown.

Sequencing was performed on PBMCs. The rearrangement joins TRBV9 to TRBJ1-2, with D hard to call. This clonotype was sampled from a man younger than 45 in good health and CMV-seropositive. Here the CDR3 DNA reads TGTGCCAGCAGTGCTACCTCAAAATTTGGCTATGGCTACACCTTC. It encodes CASSATSKFGYGYTF. Drawing the rest from reference TRBV9 and TRBJ1-2, the complete variable domain is DSGVTQTPKHLITATGQRVTLRCSPRSGDLSVYWYQQSLDQGLQFLIQYYNGEERAKGNILERFSAQQFPDLHSELNLSSLELGDSALYFCASSATSKFGYGYTFGSGTRLTVV.